This paragraph reports one TCR beta chain. This specimen belongs to a study of blood T cell repertoires in COVID-19. Study as a whole: Both acute and convalescent COVID-19 samples were obtained from the United States, Italy and Spain. T cells, B-cell-depleted T cells, or PBMCs supplied cDNA or gDNA.

Original analysis: Cell counts per sample came from amplifying reference gene primers. TCRdb keeps only in-frame clones here, not all; method: immunoSEQ multiplex PCR. For V, J and clone size, that table is used; D and trimming come from the DNA. This table holds over 65,000 clones, approximately 78% found once. This sequence originates from a human donor in a cohort sampled during active COVID-19. Sequencing input: peripheral blood.

The CDR3 is CSASFRTSGYNEQFF. The DNA for the CDR3 is TGCAGTGCTAGTTTTCGGACTAGCGGGTACAATGAGCAGTTCTTC. The chain employs TRBV20-1 and TRBJ2-1; 11 bases fit TRBD2. With V trimmed by 3 bases and J by 4 bases, 5 bases remained unmatched. Germline assignment: CDR1 DFQATT and CDR2 SNEGSKA (reference sequence). The length of the CDR3 is 15 residues.